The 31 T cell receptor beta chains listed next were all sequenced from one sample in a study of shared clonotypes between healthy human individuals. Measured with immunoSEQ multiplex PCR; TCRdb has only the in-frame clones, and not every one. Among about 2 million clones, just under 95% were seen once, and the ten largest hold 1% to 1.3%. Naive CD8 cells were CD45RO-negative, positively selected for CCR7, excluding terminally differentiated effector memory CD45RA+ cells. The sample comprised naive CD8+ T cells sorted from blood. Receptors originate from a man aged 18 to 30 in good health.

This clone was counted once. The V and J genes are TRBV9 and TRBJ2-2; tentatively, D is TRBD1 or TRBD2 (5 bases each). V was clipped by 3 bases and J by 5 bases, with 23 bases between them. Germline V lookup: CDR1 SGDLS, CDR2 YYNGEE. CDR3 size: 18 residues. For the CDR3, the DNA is TGTGCCAGCAGCGAATCGAACCGGGACGTTCGAGGTACCGGGGAGCTGTTTTTT. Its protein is CASSESNRDVRGTGELFF.

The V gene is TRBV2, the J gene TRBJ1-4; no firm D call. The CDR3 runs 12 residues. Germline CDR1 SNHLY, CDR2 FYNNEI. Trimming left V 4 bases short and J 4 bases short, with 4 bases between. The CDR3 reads CASSGDNEKLFF. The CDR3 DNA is TGTGCCAGCAGTGGAGATAATGAAAAACTGTTTTTT.

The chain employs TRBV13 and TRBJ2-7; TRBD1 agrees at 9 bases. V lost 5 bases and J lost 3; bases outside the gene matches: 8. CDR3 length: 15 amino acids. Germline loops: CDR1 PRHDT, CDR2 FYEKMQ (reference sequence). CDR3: CASSPNPGQGYEQYF. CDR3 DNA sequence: TGTGCCAGCAGCCCCAATCCGGGACAGGGCTACGAGCAGTACTTC. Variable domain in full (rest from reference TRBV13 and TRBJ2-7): AAGVIQSPRHLIKEKRETATLKCYPIPRHDTVYWYQQGPGQDPQFLISFYEKMQSDKGSIPDRFSAQQFSDYHSELNMSSLELGDSALYFCASSPNPGQGYEQYFGPGTRLTVT.

CDR3 coding DNA: TGTGCCAGCTCACTGCGACAGGGGGTAGGTTCACCCCTCCACTTT. This gives the protein CASSLRQGVGSPLHF. J is TRBJ1-6 and V is TRBV18; the match to TRBD1 covers 9 bases. V was clipped by 4 bases and J by 9 bases; unmatched bases: 7. CDR1 and CDR2 (germline): KGHSH, LQKENI. This CDR3 region has 15 residues.

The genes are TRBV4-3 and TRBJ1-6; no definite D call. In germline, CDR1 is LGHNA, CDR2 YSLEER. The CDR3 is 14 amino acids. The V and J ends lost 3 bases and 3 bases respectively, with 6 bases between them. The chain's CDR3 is CASSQSIYNSPLHF. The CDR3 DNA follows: TGCGCCAGCAGCCAGTCTATCTATAATTCACCCCTCCACTTT.

Here the CDR3 DNA reads TGTGCCAGTGGGGGACCCGGGACGGTTAACACTGAAGCTTTCTTT. Protein sequence: CASGGPGTVNTEAFF. V and J are TRBV19 and TRBJ1-1; maybe TRBD1 (5 bases). The V and J ends lost 8 bases and 2 bases respectively, with 18 bases between them. CDR1 and CDR2 from the germline V gene are LNHDA and SQIVND (reference sequence). The CDR3 is made up of 15 amino acids.

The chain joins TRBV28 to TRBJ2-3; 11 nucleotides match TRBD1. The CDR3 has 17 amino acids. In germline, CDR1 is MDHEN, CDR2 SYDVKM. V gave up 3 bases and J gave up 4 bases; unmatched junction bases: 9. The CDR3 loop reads CASSFTEDRGQADTQYF. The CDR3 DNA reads TGTGCCAGCAGTTTCACCGAGGACAGGGGGCAGGCAGATACGCAGTATTTT.

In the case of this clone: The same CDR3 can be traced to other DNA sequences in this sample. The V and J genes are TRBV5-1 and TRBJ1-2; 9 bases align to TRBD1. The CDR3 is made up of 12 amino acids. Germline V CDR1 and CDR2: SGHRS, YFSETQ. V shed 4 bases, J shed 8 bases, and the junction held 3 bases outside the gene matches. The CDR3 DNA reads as TGCGCCAGCAGCGGGGACAGGGCCGGCTACACCTTC. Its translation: CASSGDRAGYTF.

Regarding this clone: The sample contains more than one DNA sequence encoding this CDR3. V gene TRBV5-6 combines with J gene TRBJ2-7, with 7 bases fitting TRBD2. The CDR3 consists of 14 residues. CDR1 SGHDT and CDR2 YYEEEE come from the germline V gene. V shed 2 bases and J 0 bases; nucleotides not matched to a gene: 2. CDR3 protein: CASSLSGISYEQYF. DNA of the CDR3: TGTGCCAGCAGCTTAAGCGGGATCTCCTACGAGCAGTACTTC.

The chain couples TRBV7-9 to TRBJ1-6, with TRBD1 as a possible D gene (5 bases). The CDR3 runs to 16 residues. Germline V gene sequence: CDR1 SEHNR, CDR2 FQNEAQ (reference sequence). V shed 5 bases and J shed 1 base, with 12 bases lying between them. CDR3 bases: TGTGCCAGCAGCCTTAGTGGGGGATCCTATAATTCACCCCTCCACTTT. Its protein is CASSLSGGSYNSPLHF.

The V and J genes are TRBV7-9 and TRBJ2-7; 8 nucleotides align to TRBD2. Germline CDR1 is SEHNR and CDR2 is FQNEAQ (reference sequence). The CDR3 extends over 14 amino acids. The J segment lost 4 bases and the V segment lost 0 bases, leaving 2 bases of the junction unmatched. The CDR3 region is CASSLAGLGYEQYF. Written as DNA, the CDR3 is TGTGCCAGCAGCTTAGCGGGACTAGGGTACGAGCAGTACTTC.

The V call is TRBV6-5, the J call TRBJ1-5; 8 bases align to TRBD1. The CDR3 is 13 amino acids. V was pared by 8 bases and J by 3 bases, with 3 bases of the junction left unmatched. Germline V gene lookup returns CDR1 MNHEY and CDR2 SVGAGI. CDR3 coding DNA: TGTGCCAGCGGACAGGGATTCAATCAGCCCCAGCATTTT. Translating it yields CASGQGFNQPQHF.

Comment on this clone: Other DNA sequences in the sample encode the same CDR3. The CDR3 sequence: CASSLQETQYF. DNA of the CDR3: TGTGCCAGCAGTTTACAAGAGACCCAGTACTTC. V and J are TRBV6-6 and TRBJ2-5; no firm D call. The CDR3 is made up of 11 amino acids. Trimming pared 4 bases from V and 2 bases from J, leaving 2 bases between. The germline CDR1 and CDR2 sequences are MNHNY and SVGAGI (reference sequence).

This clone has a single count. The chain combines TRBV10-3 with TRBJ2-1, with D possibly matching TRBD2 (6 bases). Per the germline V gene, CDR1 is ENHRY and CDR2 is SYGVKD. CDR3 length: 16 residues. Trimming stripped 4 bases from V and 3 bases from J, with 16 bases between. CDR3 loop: CAISATRDSLYNEQFF. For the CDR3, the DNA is TGTGCCATCAGTGCAACCCGGGACTCTCTCTACAATGAGCAGTTCTTC.

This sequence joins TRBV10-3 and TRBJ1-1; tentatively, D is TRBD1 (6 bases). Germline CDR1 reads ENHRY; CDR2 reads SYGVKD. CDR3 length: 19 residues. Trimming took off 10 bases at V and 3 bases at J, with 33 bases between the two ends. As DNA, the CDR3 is TGTGCCACACGGTTGTATGTAGGCAGGGGAGGGACCCTGGACACTGAAGCTTTCTTT. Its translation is CATRLYVGRGGTLDTEAFF.

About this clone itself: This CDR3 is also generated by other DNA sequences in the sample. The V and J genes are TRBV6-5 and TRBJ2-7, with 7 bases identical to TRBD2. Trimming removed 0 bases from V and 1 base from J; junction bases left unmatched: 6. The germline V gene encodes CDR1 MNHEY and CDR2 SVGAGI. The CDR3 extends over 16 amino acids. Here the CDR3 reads CASSYSSGESSYEQYF. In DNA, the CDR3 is TGTGCCAGCAGTTACTCGAGCGGGGAGAGTTCCTACGAGCAGTACTTC.

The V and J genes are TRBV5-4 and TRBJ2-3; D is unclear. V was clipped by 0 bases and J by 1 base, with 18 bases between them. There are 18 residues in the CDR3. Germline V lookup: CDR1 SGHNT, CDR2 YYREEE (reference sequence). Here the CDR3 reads CASSLEGLILQGTDTQYF. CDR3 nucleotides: TGTGCCAGCAGCTTGGAGGGCCTGATCCTCCAGGGCACAGATACGCAGTATTTT.

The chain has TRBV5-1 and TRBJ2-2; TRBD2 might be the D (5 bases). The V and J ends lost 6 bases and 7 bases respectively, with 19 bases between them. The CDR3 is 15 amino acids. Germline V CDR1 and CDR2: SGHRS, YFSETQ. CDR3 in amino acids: CASTTGPNGNGELFF. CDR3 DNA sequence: TGCGCCAGCACCACGGGCCCCAACGGGAACGGGGAGCTGTTTTTT.

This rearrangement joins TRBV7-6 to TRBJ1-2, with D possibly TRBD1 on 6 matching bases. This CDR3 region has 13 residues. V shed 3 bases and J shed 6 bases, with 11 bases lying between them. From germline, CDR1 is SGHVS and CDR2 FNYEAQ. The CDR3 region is CASSFLGADGYTF. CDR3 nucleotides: TGTGCCAGCAGCTTCCTGGGGGCGGATGGCTACACCTTC.

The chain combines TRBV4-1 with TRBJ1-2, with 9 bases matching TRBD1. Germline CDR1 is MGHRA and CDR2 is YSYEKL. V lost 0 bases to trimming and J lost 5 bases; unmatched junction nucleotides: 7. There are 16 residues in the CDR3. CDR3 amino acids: CASSQDYGQGIYGYTF. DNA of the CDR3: TGCGCCAGCAGCCAAGATTACGGACAGGGGATTTATGGCTACACCTTC.

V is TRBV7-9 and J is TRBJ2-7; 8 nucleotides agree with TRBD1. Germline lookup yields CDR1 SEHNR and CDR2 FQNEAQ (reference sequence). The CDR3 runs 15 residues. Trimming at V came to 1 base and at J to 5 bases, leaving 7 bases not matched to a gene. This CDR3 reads CASSLEAGGHNEQYF. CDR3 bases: TGTGCCAGCAGCTTAGAGGCAGGGGGCCACAACGAGCAGTACTTC.

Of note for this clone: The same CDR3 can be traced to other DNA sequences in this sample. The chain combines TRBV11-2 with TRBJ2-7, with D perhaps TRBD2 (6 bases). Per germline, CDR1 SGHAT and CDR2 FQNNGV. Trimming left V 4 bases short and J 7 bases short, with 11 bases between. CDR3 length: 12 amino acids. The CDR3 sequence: CASSSLGGEQYF. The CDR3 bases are TGTGCCAGCAGCTCGTTGGGGGGAGAGCAGTACTTC. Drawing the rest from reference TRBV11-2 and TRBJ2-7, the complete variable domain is EAGVAQSPRYKIIEKRQSVAFWCNPISGHATLYWYQQILGQGPKLLIQFQNNGVVDDSQLPKDRFSAERLKGVDSTLKIQPAKLEDSAVYLCASSSLGGEQYFGPGTRLTVT.

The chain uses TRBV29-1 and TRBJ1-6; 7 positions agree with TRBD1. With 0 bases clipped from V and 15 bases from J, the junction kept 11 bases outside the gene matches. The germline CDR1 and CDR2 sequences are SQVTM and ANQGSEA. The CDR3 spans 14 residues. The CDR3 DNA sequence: TGCAGCGTTGAAGACCCGGGACAGTCCAAAGTCCTCCACTTT. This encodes CSVEDPGQSKVLHF.

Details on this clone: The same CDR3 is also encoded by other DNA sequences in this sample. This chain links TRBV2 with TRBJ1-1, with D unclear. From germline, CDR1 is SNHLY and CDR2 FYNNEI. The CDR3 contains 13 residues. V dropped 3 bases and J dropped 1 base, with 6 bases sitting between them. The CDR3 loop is CASSDGRNTEAFF. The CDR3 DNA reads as TGTGCCAGCAGTGACGGACGGAACACTGAAGCTTTCTTT.

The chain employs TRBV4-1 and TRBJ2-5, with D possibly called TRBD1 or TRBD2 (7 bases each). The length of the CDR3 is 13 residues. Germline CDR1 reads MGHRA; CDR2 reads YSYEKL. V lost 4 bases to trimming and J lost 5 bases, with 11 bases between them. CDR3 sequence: CASSPRGGETQYF. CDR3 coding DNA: TGCGCCAGCAGCCCCAGGGGGGGGGAGACCCAGTACTTC.

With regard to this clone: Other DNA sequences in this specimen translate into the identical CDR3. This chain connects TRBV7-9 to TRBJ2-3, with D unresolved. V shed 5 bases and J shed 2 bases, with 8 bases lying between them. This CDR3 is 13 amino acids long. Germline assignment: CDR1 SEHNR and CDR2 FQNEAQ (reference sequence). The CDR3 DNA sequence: TGTGCCAGCAGCCCCGGTCCCACAGATACGCAGTATTTT. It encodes CASSPGPTDTQYF.

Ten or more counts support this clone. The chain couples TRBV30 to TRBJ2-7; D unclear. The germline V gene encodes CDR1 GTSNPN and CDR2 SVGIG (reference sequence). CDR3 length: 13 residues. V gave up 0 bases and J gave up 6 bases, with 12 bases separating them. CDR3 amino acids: CAWSVRYSVEQYF. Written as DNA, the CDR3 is TGTGCCTGGAGTGTTCGGTATTCAGTCGAGCAGTACTTC. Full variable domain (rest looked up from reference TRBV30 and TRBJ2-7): SQTIHQWPATLVQPVGSPLSLECTVEGTSNPNLYWYRQAAGRGLQLLFYSVGIGQISSEVPQNLSASRPQDRQFILSSKKLLLSDSGFYLCAWSVRYSVEQYFGPGTRLTVT.

In DNA form, the CDR3 reads TGTGCCAGCAGCCACCCAGGGATAGGCGGGAGGGTAACAGATACGCAGTATTTT. It translates to CASSHPGIGGRVTDTQYF. The V call is TRBV5-6, the J call TRBJ2-3, with 9 nucleotides matching TRBD2. Germline V gene lookup returns CDR1 SGHDT and CDR2 YYEEEE. J gave up 3 bases and V 4 bases, and 15 bases lay outside the gene matches. This CDR3 has 18 amino acids.

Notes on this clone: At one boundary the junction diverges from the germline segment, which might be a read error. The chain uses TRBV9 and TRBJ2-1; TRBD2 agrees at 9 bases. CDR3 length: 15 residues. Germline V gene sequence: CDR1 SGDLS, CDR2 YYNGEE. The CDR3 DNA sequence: TGTGCCAGCAGCGTAGCTGGGACTAGCTACGATGAGCAGTTCTTC. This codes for CASSVAGTSYDEQFF.

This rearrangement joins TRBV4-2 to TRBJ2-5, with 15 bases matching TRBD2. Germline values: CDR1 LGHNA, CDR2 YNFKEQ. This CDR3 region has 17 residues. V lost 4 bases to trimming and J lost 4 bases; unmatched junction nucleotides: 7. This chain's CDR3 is CASSPTGTSGGIETQYF. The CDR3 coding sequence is TGTGCCAGCAGCCCAACCGGGACTAGCGGGGGGATAGAGACCCAGTACTTC.

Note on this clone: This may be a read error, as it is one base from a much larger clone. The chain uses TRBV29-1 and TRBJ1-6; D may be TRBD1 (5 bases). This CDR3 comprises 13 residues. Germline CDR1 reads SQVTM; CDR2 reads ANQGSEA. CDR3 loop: CAGGKTQCEPLHF. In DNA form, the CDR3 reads TGCGCGGGGGGTAAGACGCAGTGTGAACCCCTCCACTTT.